The present T cell receptor (beta chain) was sequenced within a study of Graves' ophthalmopathy and Graves' hyperthyroidism (dated by TCRdb to the late 2010s). For the wider study: Peripheral blood samples were taken at the time of initial diagnosis, before any treatment was given. The study used signatures of the TCR beta repertoire to tell Graves' ophthalmopathy apart from Graves' hyperthyroidism and to predict which patients would progress to ophthalmopathy. Following sample collection, hyperthyroidism patients were given methimazole at a starting dose of 30 mg daily, and ophthalmopathy patients were given high-dose intravenous methylprednisolone. An independent validation cohort was composed of approximately 18 hyperthyroidism patients and 17 patients who later progressed from hyperthyroidism to ophthalmopathy. In more than five hyperthyroidism patients, T-cell repertoires of thyroid tissue and blood were compared. In total, 135 blood samples were TCR-sequenced: some 43 ophthalmopathy, approximately 80 hyperthyroidism and roughly 17 hyperthyroidism-to-ophthalmopathy patients. To explore V-J signatures that distinguish ophthalmopathy from hyperthyroidism, a discovery set of 100 patients was enrolled, made up of 43 with ophthalmopathy and 55 to 65 with stable hyperthyroidism. What the research found in general, with its limitations: No statistical method was used to predetermine the sample size, and group allocation was not hidden from the investigators. In validation, the model predicted ophthalmopathy progression with nearly 71% sensitivity and roughly 78% specificity; 12 predicted patients were CT-confirmed with GO in a median of around 6 months. Most of the expanded thyroid clonotypes with a frequency above 0.001 were also detected in blood, and it was suggested that the thyroid immune response may be reflected by blood repertoires. In cross-validation, the 13-signature model distinguished ophthalmopathy from stable hyperthyroidism with approximately 90% sensitivity and around 81% specificity, and in the test set the corresponding values were roughly 78% and 74%.

V trim: 4 bases; J trim: 3 bases; unmatched bases: 8. The CDR3 numbers 15 residues from cysteine through phenylalanine. This entry keeps only the CDR3 DNA: 45 bases, framed from base 1. From a lookup of the germline V gene, CDR1 and CDR2 are SGHDT and YYEEEE. Patients with ophthalmopathy had moderately to severely active disease, with a Clinical Activity Score of 3 or more, a NOSPECS grade of 4 or more, and a disease duration of less than 3 months. Patients with other autoimmune diseases, uncontrolled infections, pregnancy or lactation were excluded from the study. Clinical symptoms, serum thyroxine, TRAb, thyroid ultrasound and orbital computed tomography were used for diagnosis. Using Ficoll-Paque density gradient centrifugation, PBMCs were isolated from about 9.4 ml of fresh peripheral blood. Total RNA was extracted with Trizol reagent and quality-checked on an Agilent 2100 Bioanalyzer. This clonotype was found many times. Which antigen it targets is not known. Base qualities are not at hand, and no much larger clone is one base apart.

For repertoire sequencing, TCR beta CDR3 regions were amplified from RNA transcripts. HTBI primers and the Qiagen OneStep RT-PCR kit were used in a first-round RT-PCR, which was followed by a second-round multiplex PCR, size selection and purification. Libraries were sequenced paired-end with 100 bp reads on an Illumina HiSeq2000. In the original analysis: SOAPnuke was used for read processing, and reads with adapters, uncalled bases, a mean Phred below 15, or no exact constant-primer or identifier match were discarded. COPE v1.2.5 was used to merge high-quality paired reads. Unique nucleotide sequences were defined as clonotypes and aligned to IMGT TRB V, D and J references using MiTCR v1.1. The analysis was limited to V-J combinations with a frequency above 0.0001, which together covered 99.2% of repertoires. For each V-J combination, a TCR clonal expansion and chaos score was defined as F50 clonal expansion divided by the chaos observed in the TCRdist matrix. Welch's t-statistics and random forest were used to narrow the features down to roughly twelve V-J combinations, which were then fed into a naive Bayes classifier. Thyroid-blood repertoire similarity was quantified with the Morisita-Horn index. TCRdb reworked the public reads: Q25 trimming with fastp, MiXCR clone assembly, productive beta chains retained. Merged by CDR3 protein, the rows form single entries marked with the most common genes and DNA. In this record, the V and J calls reflect TCRdb's handling and not the investigators' own analysis. The sample data list 650,000 to 900,000 distinct CDR3 sequences, and 40% of these were observed just once. Approximately 46% of the sample rests with the top ten.

This receptor was identified in an adult man with Graves' ophthalmopathy. The chain employs TRBV5-6 and TRBJ1-2; 8 junctional bases match TRBD1. Source material: peripheral blood. The CDR3 region: CASSQATGADYGYTF. The nucleotides are TGTGCCAGCAGCCAAGCGACAGGGGCAGACTATGGCTACACCTTC.